The source of this T cell receptor (beta chain) is a study of T cell responses to AZD1222 COVID-19 vaccine. Study-level findings and limits: Most donors were white British and more were female, and clonal diversity was possibly underestimated.

Remarks on this clone: Its antigen is undetermined.

TCRdb's copy holds only in-frame clones and misses some; the assay was immunoSEQ multiplex PCR. The sample yields over 100,000 clones, about nine tenths seen once. Germline CDR1 reads MDHEN; CDR2 reads SYDVKM. This CDR3 is 15 amino acids long. Trimming took 8 bases from V and 0 from J, leaving 16 bases between them. The sequencing used peripheral blood, collected 28 days after the second AZD1222 dose. The chain recombines TRBV28 with TRBJ1-1; D is undetermined. The sequence derives from an adult who received the AZD1222 COVID-19 vaccine. The CDR3 region is CASATPSTLNTEAFF. The CDR3 DNA reads TGTGCCAGCGCCACACCTTCTACGTTGAACACTGAAGCTTTCTTT.